A single T cell receptor beta chain is shown here with its context. Its antigen remains unidentified. Germline and junction disagree at one end, which may indicate a read error. It was with random hexamers that about 0.45 to 1 ug RNA was reverse transcribed. TCRdb passed the immunoSEQ multiplex PCR reads through MiXCR, listing each CDR3 protein once. The table lists some 150,000 distinct CDR3 sequences, around 96% of them singletons, with 0.16% in the top ten. Negative isolation yielded the CD8+ and CD4+ T cells, while FACS enriched the TEMRA cells. The entry originates in a study of CD8 T cells in Susac syndrome. Across the whole study: Blood was drawn from Susac syndrome patients while they were therapy-naive, on corticosteroids, or on intravenous immunoglobulin alone. Regarding the study as a whole: The CD4+ T cell repertoires, which came from Susac syndrome patients, showed no sign of clonal expansion.

CDR3 length: 17 residues. Material for sequencing was CD4+ T cells from PBMCs. The clonotype comes from a human donor with Susac syndrome. The chain links TRBV12-3 or TRBV12-4 to TRBJ2-6; perhaps TRBD1 as D (6 bases). The CDR3 coding sequence is TGTGCCAGCAATTCGGGACAAACATACTCTGCGGCCAACGTCCTGACTTTC. Translation gives CASNSGQTYSAANVLTF.